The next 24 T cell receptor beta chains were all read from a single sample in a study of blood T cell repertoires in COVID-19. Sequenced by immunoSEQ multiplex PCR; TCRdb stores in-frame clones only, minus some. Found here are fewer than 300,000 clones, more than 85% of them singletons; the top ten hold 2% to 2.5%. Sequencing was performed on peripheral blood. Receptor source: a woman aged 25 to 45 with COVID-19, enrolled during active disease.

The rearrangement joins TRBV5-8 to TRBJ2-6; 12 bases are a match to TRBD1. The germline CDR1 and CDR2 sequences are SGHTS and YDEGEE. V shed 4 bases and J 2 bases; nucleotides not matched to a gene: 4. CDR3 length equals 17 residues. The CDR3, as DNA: TGTGCCAGCAGCCTGGGACAGGGGGCAACTGGGGCCAACGTCCTGACTTTC. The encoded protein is CASSLGQGATGANVLTF.

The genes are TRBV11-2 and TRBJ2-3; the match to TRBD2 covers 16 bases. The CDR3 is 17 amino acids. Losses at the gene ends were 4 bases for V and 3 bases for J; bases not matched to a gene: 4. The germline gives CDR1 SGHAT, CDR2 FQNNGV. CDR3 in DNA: TGTGCCAGCAGCTCCGGGACTAGCGGGAGGGGGACAGATACGCAGTATTTT. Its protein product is CASSSGTSGRGTDTQYF.

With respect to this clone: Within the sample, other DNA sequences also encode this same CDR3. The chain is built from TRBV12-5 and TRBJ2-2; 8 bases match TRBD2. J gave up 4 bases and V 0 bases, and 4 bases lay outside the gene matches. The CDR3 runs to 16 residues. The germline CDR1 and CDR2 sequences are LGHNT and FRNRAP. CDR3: CASGLVLAGFTGELFF. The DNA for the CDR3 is TGTGCTAGTGGTTTGGTGTTAGCGGGGTTCACCGGGGAGCTGTTTTTT.

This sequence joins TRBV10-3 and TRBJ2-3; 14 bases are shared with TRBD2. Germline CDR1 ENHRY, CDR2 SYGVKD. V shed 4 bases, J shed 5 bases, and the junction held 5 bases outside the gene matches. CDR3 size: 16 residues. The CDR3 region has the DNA TGTGCCATCAGTGGGACTAGCGGGAGGTTGGGAGATACGCAGTATTTT. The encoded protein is CAISGTSGRLGDTQYF.

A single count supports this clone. CDR3 coding DNA: TGTGCCAGCAGCCAATTTTCCCTGCTAGCGGGAGGTCCCTACACCGGGGAGCTGTTTTTT. Amino acids: CASSQFSLLAGGPYTGELFF. The rearrangement joins TRBV14 to TRBJ2-2; 11 bases line up with TRBD2. This CDR3 contains 20 residues. The junction had 14 bases not matched to a gene; V was cut back by 2 bases and J by 3 bases. The germline CDR1 and CDR2 sequences are SGHDN and FVKESK.

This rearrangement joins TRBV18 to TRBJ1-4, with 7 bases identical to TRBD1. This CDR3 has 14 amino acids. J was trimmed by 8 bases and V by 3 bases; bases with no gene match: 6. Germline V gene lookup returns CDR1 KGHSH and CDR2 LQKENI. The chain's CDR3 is CASSPTGLREKLFF. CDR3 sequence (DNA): TGTGCCAGCTCACCGACAGGGCTTAGAGAAAAACTGTTTTTT. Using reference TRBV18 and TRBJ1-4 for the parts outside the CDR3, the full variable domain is NAGVMQNPRHLVRRRGQEARLRCSPMKGHSHVYWYRQLPEEGLKFMVYLQKENIIDESGMPKERFSAEFPKEGPSILRIQQVVRGDSAAYFCASSPTGLREKLFFGSGTQLSVL.

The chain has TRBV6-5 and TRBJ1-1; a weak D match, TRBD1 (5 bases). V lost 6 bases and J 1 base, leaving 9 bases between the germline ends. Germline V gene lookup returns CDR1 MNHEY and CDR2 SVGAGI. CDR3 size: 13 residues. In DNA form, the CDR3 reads TGTGCCAGCAGATATACAGGGAACACTGAAGCTTTCTTT. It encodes CASRYTGNTEAFF.

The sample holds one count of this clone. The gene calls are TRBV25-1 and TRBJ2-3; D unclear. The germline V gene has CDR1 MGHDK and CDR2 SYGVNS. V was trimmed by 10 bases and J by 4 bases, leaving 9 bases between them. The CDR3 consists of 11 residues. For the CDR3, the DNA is TGTGCCACCGGTGCGGCAGATACGCAGTATTTT. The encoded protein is CATGAADTQYF. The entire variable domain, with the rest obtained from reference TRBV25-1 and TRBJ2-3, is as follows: EADIYQTPRYLVIGTGKKITLECSQTMGHDKMYWYQQDPGMELHLIHYSYGVNSTEKGDLSSESTVSRIRTEHFPLTLESARPSHTSQYLCATGAADTQYFGPGTRLTVL.

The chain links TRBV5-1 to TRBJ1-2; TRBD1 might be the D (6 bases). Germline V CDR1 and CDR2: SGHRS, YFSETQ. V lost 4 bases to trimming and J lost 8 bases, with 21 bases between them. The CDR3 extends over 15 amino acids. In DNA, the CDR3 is TGCGCCAGCAGCCTTAGACAGGCTGATACGGGAGGCTACACCTTC. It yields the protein CASSLRQADTGGYTF. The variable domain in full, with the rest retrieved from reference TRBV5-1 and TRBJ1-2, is KAGVTQTPRYLIKTRGQQVTLSCSPISGHRSVSWYQQTPGQGLQFLFEYFSETQRNKGNFPGRFSGRQFSNSRSEMNVSTLELGDSALYLCASSLRQADTGGYTFGSGTRLTVV.

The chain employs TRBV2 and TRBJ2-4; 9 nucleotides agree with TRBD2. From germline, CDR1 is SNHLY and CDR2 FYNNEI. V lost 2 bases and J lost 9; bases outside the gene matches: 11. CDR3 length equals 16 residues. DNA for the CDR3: TGTGCCAGCAGTGAACTTTTAGCGGGAGACGGGCCCATTCAGTACTTC. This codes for CASSELLAGDGPIQYF.

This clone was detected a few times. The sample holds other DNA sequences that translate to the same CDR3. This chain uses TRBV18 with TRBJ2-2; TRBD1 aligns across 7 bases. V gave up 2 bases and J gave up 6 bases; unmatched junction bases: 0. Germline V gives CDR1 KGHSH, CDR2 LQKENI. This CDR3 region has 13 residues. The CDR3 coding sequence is TGTGCCAGCTCACCAACAGGGGCCGGGGAGCTGTTTTTT. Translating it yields CASSPTGAGELFF.

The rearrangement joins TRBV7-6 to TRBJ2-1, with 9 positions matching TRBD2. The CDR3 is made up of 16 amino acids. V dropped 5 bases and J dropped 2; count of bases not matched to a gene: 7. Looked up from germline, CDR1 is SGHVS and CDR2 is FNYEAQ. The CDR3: CASSPRLAATYNEQFF. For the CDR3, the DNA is TGTGCCAGCAGCCCGAGACTAGCGGCAACCTACAATGAGCAGTTCTTC.

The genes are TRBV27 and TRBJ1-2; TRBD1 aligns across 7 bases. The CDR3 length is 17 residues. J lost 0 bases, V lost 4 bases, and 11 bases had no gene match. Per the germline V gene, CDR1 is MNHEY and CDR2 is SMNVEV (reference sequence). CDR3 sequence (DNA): TGTGCCAGCAGTTCAATACAAAGGACAGGAGCTAACTATGGCTACACCTTC. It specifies CASSSIQRTGANYGYTF.

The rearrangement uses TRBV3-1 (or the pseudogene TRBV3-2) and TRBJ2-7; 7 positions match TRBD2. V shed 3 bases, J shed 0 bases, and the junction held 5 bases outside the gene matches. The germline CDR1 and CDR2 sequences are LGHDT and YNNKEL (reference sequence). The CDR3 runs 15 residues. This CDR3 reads CASSQQLAGSYEQYF. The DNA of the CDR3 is TGTGCCAGCAGCCAGCAATTAGCGGGCTCCTACGAGCAGTACTTC.

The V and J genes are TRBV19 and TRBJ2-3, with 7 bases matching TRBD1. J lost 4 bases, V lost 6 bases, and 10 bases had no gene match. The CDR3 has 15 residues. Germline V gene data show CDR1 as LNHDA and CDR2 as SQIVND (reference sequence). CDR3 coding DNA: TGTGCCAGTAGCCACAGGGGTAGGAGCGCAGATACGCAGTATTTT. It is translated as CASSHRGRSADTQYF.

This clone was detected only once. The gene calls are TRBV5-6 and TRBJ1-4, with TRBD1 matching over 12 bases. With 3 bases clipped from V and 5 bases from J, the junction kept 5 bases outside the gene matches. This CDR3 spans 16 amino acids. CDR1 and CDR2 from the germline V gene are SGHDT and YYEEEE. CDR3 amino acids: CASSSGTGGANEKLFF. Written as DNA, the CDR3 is TGTGCCAGCAGCTCCGGGACAGGGGGCGCGAATGAAAAACTGTTTTTT.

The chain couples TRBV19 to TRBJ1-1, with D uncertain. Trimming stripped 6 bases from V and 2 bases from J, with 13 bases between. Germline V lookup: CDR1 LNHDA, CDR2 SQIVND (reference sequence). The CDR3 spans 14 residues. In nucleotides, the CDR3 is TGTGCCAGTAGGGTCGGGGAAATAAACACTGAAGCTTTCTTT. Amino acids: CASRVGEINTEAFF.

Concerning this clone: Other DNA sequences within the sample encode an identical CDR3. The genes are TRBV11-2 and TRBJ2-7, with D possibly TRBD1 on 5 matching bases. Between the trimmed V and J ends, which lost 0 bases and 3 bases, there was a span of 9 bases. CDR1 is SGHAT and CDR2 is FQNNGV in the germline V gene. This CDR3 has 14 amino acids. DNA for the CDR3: TGTGCCAGCAGCTTAGAAGGGGCCAACTACGAGCAGTACTTC. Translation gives CASSLEGANYEQYF.

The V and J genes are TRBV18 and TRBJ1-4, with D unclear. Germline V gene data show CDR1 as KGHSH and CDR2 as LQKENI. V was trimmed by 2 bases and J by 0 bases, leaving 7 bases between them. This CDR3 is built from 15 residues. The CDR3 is CASSPDQATNEKLFF. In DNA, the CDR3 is TGTGCCAGCTCACCAGACCAGGCAACTAATGAAAAACTGTTTTTT. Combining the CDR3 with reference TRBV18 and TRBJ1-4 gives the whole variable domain NAGVMQNPRHLVRRRGQEARLRCSPMKGHSHVYWYRQLPEEGLKFMVYLQKENIIDESGMPKERFSAEFPKEGPSILRIQQVVRGDSAAYFCASSPDQATNEKLFFGSGTQLSVL.

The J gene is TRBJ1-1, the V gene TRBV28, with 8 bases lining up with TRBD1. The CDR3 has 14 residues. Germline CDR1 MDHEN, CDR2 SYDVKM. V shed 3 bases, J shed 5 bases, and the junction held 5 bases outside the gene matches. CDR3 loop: CASSLTGERTEAFF. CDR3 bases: TGTGCCAGCAGTTTGACAGGGGAGAGGACTGAAGCTTTCTTT.

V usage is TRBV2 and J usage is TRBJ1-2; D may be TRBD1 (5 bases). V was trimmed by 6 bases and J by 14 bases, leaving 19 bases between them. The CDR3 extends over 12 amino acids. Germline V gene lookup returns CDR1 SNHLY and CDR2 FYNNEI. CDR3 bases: TGTGCCAGCAGCAGACAGCAACCCTTTGATACCTTC. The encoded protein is CASSRQQPFDTF.

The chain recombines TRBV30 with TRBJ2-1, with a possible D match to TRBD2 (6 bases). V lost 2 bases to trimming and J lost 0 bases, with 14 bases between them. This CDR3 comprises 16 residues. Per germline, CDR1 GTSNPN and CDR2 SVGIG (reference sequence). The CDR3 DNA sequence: TGTGCCTGGAGTAGCAAAGCGGGTTACTCCTACAATGAGCAGTTCTTC. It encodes CAWSSKAGYSYNEQFF.

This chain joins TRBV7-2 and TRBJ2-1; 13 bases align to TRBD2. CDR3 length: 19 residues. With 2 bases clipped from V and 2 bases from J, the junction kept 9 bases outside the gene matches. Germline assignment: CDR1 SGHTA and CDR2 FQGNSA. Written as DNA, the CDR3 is TGTGCCAGCAGCTTACTCGGACTAGCGGGAGTTGGAGCCTACAATGAGCAGTTCTTC. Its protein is CASSLLGLAGVGAYNEQFF.

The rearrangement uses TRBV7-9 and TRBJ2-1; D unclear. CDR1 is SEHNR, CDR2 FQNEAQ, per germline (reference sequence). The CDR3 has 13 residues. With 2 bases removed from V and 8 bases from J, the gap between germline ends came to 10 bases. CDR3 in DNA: TGTGCCAGCAGCTTACTAGGAGAGGATGAGCAGTTCTTC. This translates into CASSLLGEDEQFF.